The clone carrying this T cell receptor (beta chain) has only one observation. What it binds is unknown. The data derive from a study of Graves' ophthalmopathy and Graves' hyperthyroidism. Study-wide findings and caveats: Blood contained most expanded thyroid clonotypes exceeding 0.001 frequency.

There are 14 residues in the CDR3. Deletions cut 2 bases from V and 0 bases from J, with 6 bases between. The germline V gene has CDR1 KGHDR and CDR2 SFDVKD. Amplified TCR beta CDR3 regions were obtained using RNA transcripts as template. Second-round multiplex PCR followed a first-round RT-PCR using HTBI primers. In TCRdb, the multiplex PCR reads were re-called with MiXCR into one record per CDR3 protein. The sample lists 170,000 or so distinct CDR3 sequences; just under 40% were seen once. The sequence derives from a man aged 30 to 45 with Graves' ophthalmopathy. The chain recombines TRBV24-1 with TRBJ1-1; D ambiguous. Input material: peripheral blood. CDR3 sequence reads: CATSDSGMNTEAFF. The CDR3 DNA follows: TGTGCCACCAGTGATTCCGGGATGAACACTGAAGCTTTCTTT.